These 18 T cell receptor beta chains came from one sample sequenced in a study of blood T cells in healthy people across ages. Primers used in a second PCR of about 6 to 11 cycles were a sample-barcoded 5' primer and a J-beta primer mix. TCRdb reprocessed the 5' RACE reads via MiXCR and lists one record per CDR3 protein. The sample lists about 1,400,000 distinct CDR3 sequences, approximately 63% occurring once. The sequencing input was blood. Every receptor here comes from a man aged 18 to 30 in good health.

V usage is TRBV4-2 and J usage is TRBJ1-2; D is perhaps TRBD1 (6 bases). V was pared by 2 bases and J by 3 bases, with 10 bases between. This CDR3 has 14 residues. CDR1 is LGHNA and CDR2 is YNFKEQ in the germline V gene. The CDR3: CASSQYRADYGYTF. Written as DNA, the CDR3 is TGTGCCAGCAGCCAATACAGGGCCGACTATGGCTACACCTTC.

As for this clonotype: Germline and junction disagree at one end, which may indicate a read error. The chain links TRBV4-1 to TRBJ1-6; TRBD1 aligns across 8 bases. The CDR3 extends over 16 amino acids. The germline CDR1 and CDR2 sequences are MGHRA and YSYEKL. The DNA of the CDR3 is TGCGCCAGCAACCAACCAGGGACAGGATATAATTCACCCCTCCACTTT. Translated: CASNQPGTGYNSPLHF.

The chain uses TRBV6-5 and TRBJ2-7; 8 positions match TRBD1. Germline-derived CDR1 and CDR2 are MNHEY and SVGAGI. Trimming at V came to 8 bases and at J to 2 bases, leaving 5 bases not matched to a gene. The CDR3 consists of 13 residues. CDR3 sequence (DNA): TGTGCCAGCCGACAGGGGCTCACCTACGAGCAGTACTTC. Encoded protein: CASRQGLTYEQYF.

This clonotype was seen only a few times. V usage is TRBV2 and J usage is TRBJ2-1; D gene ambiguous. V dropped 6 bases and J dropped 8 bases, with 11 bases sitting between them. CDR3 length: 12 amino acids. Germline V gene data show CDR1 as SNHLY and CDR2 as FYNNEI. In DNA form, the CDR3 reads TGTGCCAGCAGAAACTCTTGGGATGAGCAGTTCTTC. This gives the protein CASRNSWDEQFF.

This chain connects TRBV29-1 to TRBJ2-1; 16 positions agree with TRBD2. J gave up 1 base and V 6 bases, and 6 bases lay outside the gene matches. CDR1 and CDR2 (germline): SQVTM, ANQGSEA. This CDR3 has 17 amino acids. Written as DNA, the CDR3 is TGCAGCGTCGTCCCGGGACTAGCGGGAGGGTCCTACAATGAGCAGTTCTTC. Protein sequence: CSVVPGLAGGSYNEQFF.

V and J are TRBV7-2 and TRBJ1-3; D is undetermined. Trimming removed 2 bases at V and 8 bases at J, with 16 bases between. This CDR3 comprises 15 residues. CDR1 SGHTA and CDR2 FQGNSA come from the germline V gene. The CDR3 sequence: CASSLSYRAGYTIYF. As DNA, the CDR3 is TGTGCCAGCAGCTTAAGCTACCGAGCTGGGTACACCATATATTTT.

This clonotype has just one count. This CDR3 reads CASSGSGDIQETQYF. The CDR3 DNA reads as TGTGCCAGCAGTGGTAGCGGTGACATTCAAGAGACCCAGTACTTC. The chain has TRBV12-3 or TRBV12-4 and TRBJ2-7, with D maybe TRBD2 (6 bases). Matching the DNA end better, TRBJ2-5 makes the J call doubtful. The CDR3 runs 15 residues.

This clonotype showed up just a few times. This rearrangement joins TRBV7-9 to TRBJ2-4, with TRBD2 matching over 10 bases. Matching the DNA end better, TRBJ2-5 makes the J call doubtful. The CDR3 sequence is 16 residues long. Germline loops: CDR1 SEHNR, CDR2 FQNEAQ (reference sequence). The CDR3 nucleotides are TGTGCCAGCAGCTCCACTAGCGGGGTTCACTTAGAGACCCAGTACTTC. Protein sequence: CASSSTSGVHLETQYF.

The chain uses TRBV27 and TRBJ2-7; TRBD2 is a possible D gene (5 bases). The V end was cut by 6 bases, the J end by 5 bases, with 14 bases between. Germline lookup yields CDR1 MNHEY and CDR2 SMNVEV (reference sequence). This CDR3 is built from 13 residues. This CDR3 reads CASRPEGSNEQYF. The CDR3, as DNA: TGTGCCAGCAGGCCAGAGGGTAGCAACGAGCAGTACTTC.

Here the CDR3 reads CASSQSKSSARDYGYTF. The CDR3 DNA reads TGTGCCAGCAGCCAAAGTAAGAGCTCAGCAAGAGACTATGGCTACACCTTC. The rearrangement links TRBV3-1 to TRBJ1-2, with D uncertain. Trimming pared 2 bases from V and 3 bases from J, leaving 19 bases between. Germline V lookup: CDR1 LGHDT, CDR2 YNNKEL (reference sequence). The CDR3 covers 17 residues. Full variable domain (outside the CDR3, taken from reference TRBV3-1 and TRBJ1-2): DTAVSQTPKYLVTQMGNDKSIKCEQNLGHDTMYWYKQDSKKFLKIMFSYNNKELIINETVPNRFSPKSPDKAHLNLHINSLELGDSAVYFCASSQSKSSARDYGYTFGSGTRLTVV.

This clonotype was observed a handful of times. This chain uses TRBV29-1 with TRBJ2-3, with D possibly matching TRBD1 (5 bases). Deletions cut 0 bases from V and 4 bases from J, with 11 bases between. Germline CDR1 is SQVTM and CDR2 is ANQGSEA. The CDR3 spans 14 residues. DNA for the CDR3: TGCAGCGTTGAAGAGGTGGGCAGGGCAGATACGCAGTATTTT. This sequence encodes CSVEEVGRADTQYF.

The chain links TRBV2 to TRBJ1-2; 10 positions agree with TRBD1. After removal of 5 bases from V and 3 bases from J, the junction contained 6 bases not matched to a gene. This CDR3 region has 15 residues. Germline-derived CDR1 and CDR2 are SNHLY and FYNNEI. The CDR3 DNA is TGTGCCAGCAGTCGGGGACAGGGGACCCACTATGGCTACACCTTC. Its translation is CASSRGQGTHYGYTF.

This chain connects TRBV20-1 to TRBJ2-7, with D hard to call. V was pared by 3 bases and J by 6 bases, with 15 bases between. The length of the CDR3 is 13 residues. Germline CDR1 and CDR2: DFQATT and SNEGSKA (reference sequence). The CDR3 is CSASRRIVAEQYF. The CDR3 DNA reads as TGCAGTGCTAGCAGGAGAATCGTCGCCGAGCAGTACTTC.

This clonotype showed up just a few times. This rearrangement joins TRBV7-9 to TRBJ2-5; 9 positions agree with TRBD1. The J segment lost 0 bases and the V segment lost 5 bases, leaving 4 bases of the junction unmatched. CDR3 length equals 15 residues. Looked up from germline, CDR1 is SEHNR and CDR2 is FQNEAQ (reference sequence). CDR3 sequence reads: CASSPGQGHQETQYF. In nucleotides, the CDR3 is TGTGCCAGCAGCCCGGGACAGGGCCACCAAGAGACCCAGTACTTC.

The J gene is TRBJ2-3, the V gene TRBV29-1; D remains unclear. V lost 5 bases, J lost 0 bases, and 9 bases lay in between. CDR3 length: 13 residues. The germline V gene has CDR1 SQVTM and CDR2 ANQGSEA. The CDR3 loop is CSVILRSTDTQYF. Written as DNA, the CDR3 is TGCAGCGTTATTTTGCGGAGCACAGATACGCAGTATTTT.

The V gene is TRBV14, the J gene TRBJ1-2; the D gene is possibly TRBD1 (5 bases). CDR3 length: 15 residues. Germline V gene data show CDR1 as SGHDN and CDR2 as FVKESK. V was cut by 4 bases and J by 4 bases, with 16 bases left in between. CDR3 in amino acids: CASSPSRDQGYGYTF. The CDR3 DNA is TGTGCCAGCAGCCCGTCAAGGGACCAAGGCTATGGCTACACCTTC.

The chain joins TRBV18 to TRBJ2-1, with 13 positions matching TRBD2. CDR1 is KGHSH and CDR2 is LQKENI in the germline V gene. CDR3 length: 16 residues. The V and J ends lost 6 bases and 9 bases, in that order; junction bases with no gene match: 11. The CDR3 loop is CASSLRTSGSLGEQFF. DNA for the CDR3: TGTGCCAGCTCGCTGAGGACTAGCGGGAGTCTGGGTGAGCAGTTCTTC.

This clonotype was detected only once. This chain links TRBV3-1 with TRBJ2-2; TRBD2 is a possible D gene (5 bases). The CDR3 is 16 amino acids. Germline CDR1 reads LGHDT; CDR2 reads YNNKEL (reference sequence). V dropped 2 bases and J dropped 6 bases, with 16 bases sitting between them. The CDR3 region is CASSQWTGKYPGELFF. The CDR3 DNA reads TGTGCCAGCAGCCAATGGACGGGGAAGTACCCCGGGGAGCTGTTTTTT.